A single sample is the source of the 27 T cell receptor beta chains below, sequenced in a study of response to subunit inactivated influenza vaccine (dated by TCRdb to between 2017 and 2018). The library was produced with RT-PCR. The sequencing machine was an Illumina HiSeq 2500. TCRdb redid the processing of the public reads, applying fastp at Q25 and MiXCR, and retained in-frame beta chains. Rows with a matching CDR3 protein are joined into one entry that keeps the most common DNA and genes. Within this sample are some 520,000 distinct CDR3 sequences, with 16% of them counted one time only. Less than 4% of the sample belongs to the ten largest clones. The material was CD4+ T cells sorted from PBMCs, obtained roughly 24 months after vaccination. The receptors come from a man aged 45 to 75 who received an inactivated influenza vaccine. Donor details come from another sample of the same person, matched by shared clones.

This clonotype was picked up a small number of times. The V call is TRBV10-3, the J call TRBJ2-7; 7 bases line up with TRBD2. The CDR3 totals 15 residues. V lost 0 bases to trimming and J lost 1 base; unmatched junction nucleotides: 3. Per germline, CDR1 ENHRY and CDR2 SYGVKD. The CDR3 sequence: CAISESPSGSYEQYF. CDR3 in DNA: TGTGCCATCAGTGAGTCGCCTAGCGGTTCCTACGAGCAGTACTTC.

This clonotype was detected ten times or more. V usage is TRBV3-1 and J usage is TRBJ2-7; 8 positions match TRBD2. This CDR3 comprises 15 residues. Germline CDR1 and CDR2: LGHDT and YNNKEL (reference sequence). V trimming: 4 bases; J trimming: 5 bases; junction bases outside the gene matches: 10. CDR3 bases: TGTGCCAGCAGCCCCTCCTCCGGGACTAGGAACGAGCAGTACTTC. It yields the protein CASSPSSGTRNEQYF.

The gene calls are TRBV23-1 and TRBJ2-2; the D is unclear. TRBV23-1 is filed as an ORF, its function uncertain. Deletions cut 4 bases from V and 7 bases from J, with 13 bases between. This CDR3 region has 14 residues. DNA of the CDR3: TGCGCCAGCAGTCCTTGGGATAGTTGCGGGGAGCTGTTTTTT. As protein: CASSPWDSCGELFF.

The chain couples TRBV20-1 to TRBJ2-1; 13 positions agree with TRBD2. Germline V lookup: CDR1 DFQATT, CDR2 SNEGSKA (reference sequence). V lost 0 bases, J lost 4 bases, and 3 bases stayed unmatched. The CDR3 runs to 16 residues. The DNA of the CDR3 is TGCAGTGCTAGAGAATTGGGACTAGCGGGGTACAATGAGCAGTTCTTC. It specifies CSARELGLAGYNEQFF.

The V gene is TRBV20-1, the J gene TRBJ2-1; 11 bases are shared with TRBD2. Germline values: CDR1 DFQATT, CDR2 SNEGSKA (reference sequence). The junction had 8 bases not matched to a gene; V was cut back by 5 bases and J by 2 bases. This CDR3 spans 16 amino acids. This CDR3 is CSALVAGGPAYNEQFF. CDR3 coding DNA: TGCAGTGCTTTGGTAGCGGGGGGGCCGGCCTACAATGAGCAGTTCTTC.

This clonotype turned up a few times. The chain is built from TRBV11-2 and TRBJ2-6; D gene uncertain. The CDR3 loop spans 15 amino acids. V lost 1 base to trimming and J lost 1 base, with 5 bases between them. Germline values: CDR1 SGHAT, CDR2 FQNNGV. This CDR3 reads CASSLARSGANVLTF. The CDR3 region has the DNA TGTGCCAGCAGCTTAGCCCGGTCTGGGGCCAACGTCCTGACTTTC.

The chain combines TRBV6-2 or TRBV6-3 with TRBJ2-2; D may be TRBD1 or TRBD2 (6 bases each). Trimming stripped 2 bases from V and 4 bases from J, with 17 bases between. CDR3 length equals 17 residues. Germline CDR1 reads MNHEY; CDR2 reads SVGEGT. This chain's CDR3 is CASSYGGTNLITGELFF. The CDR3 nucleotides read TGTGCCAGCAGTTACGGCGGGACAAACCTTATCACCGGGGAGCTGTTTTTT.

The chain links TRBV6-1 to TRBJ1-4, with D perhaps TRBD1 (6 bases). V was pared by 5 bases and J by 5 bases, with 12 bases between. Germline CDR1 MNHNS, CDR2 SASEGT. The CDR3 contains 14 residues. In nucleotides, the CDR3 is TGTGCCAGCAGTAGGGGGGCGGGGAATGAAAAACTGTTTTTT. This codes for CASSRGAGNEKLFF.

CDR3 residues: CASSVEPRAQETQYF. The CDR3 DNA is TGTGCCAGCAGCGTAGAACCGCGGGCTCAAGAGACCCAGTACTTC. The J gene is TRBJ2-5, the V gene TRBV9, with D possibly TRBD2 on 5 matching bases. V was trimmed by 0 bases and J by 2 bases, leaving 11 bases between them. Germline CDR1 is SGDLS and CDR2 is YYNGEE. The CDR3 is 15 amino acids.

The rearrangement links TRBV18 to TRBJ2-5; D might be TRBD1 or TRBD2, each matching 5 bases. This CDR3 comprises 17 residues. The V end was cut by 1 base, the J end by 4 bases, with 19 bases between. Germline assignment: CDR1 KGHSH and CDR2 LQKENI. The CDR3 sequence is CASSPLLARGAGETQYF. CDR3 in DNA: TGTGCCAGCTCACCACTACTGGCCCGGGGCGCGGGAGAGACCCAGTACTTC. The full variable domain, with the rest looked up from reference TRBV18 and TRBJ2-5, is NAGVMQNPRHLVRRRGQEARLRCSPMKGHSHVYWYRQLPEEGLKFMVYLQKENIIDESGMPKERFSAEFPKEGPSILRIQQVVRGDSAAYFCASSPLLARGAGETQYFGPGTRLLVL.

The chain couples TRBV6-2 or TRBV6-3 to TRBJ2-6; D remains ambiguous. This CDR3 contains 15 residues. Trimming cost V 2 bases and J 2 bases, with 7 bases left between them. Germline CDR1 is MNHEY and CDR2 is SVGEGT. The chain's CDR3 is CASSYPVAGANVLTF. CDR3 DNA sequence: TGTGCCAGCAGTTACCCGGTTGCTGGGGCCAACGTCCTGACTTTC.

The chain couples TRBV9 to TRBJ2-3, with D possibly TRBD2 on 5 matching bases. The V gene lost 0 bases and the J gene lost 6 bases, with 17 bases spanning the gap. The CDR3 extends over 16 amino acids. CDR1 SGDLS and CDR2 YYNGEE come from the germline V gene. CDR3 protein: CASSVVAGSRGDTQYF. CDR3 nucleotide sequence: TGTGCCAGCAGCGTAGTGGCCGGGTCAAGAGGGGATACGCAGTATTTT.

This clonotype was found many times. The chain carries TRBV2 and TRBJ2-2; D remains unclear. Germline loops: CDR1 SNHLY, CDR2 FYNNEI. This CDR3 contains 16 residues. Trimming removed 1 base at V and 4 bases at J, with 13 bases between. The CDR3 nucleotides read TGTGCCAGCAGTGAAGAGTGGCTGGAAGTCACCGGGGAGCTGTTTTTT. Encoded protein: CASSEEWLEVTGELFF.

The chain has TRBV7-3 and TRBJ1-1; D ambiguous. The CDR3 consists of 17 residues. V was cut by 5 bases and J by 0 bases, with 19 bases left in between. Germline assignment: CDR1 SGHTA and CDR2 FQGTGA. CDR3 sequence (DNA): TGTGCCAGCAGCGTAAGCGGGCGGCGCTCAATGAACACTGAAGCTTTCTTT. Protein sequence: CASSVSGRRSMNTEAFF.

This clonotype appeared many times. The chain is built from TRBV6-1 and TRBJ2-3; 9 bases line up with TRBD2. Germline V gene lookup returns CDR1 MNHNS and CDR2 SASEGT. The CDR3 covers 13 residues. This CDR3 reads CVSASGGTDTQYF. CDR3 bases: TGTGTCTCGGCTAGCGGGGGCACAGATACGCAGTATTTT.

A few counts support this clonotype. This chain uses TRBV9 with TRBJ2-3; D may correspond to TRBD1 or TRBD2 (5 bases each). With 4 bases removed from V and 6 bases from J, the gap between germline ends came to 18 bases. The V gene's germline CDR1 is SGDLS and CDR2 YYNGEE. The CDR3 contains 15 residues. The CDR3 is CASSHSAGRGDTQYF. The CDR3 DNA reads TGTGCCAGCAGCCACTCCGCAGGCCGGGGCGATACGCAGTATTTT.

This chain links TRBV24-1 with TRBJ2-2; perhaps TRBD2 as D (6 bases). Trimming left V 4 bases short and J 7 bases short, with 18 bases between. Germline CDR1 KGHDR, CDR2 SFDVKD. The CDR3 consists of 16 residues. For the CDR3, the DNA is TGTGCCACCAGTGACCCCTGGATAGCGGTTGGCGGGGAGCTGTTTTTT. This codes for CATSDPWIAVGGELFF.

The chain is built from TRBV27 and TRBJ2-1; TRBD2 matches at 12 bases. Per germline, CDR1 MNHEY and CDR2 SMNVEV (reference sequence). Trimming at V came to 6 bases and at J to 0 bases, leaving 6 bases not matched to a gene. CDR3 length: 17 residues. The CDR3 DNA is TGTGCCAGCAGAAATACTAGCGGGAGGAGCTCCTACAATGAGCAGTTCTTC. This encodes CASRNTSGRSSYNEQFF.

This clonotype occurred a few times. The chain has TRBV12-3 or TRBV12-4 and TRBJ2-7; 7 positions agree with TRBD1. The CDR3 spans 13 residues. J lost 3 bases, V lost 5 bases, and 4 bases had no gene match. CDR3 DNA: TGTGCCAGCAGTCCCAGACAGGGCTACGAGCAGTACTTC. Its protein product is CASSPRQGYEQYF.

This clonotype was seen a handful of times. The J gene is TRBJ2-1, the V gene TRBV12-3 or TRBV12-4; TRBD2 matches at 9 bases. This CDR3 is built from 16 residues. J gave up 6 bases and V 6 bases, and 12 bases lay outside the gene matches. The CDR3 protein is CASRRPGLAGPNEQFF. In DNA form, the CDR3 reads TGTGCCAGCAGACGCCCGGGGCTAGCGGGGCCCAATGAGCAGTTCTTC.

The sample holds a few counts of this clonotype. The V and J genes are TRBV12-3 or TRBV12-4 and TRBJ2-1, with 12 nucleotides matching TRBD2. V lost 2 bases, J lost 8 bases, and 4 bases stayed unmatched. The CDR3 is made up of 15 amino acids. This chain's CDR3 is CASSLSSGRAYEQFF. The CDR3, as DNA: TGTGCCAGCAGTTTATCTAGCGGGAGGGCTTATGAGCAGTTCTTC.

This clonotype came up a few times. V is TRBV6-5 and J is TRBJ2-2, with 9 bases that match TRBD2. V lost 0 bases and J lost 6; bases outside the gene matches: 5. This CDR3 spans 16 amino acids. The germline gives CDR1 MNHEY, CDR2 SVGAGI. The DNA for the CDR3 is TGTGCCAGCAGTTACTCGGCGGGAGGGCCGGCCGGGGAGCTGTTTTTT. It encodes CASSYSAGGPAGELFF.

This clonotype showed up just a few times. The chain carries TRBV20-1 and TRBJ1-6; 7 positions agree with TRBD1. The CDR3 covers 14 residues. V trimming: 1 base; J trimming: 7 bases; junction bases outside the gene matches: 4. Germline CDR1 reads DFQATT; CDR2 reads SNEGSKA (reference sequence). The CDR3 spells CSARVPGGNSPLHF. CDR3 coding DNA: TGCAGTGCTAGAGTGCCAGGGGGGAATTCACCCCTCCACTTT.

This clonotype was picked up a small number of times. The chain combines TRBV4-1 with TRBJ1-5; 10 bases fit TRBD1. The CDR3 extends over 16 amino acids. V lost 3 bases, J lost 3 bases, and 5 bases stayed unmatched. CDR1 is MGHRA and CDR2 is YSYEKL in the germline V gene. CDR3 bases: TGCGCCAGCAGCCAGGGACAGGGGACTACCAATCAGCCCCAGCATTTT. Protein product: CASSQGQGTTNQPQHF.

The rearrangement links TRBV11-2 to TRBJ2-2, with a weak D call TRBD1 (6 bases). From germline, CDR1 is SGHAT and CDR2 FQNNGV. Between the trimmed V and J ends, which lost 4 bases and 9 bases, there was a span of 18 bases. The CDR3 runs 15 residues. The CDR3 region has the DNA TGTGCCAGCAGCTCGCTCCGGGACAAAAACCGGGAGCTGTTTTTT. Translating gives CASSSLRDKNRELFF.

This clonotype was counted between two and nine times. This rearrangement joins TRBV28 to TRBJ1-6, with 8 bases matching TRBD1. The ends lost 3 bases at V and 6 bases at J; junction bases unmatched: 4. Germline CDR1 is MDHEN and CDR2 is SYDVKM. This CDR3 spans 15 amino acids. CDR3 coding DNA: TGTGCCAGCAGTTTGGACAGGGCGGCTAATTCACCCCTCCACTTT. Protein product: CASSLDRAANSPLHF.

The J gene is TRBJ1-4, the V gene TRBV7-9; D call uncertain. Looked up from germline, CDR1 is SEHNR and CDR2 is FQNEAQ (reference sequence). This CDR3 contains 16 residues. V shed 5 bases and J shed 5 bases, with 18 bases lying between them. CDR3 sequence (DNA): TGTGCCAGCAGCCGAGGCGCTGGACTTGGGAATGAAAAACTGTTTTTT. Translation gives CASSRGAGLGNEKLFF.